Included here is one TCR beta chain sequence, with context. The data originate from a study of OX40 agonist ivuxolimab in advanced cancers. Study details: While on treatment, patients had intravenous ivuxolimab at 0.01 to 10 mg/kg every 2 weeks. Partial responses were recorded for three patients, including one with hepatocellular carcinoma and two with cutaneous melanoma.

Profiling relied on immunoSEQ multiplex PCR, and the TCRdb table lists in-frame clones only, not all of them. The table has about 22,000 clones, more than 75% seen once. V was pared by 4 bases and J by 3 bases, with 19 bases between. The germline V gene has CDR1 SGHTA and CDR2 FQGNSA. This CDR3 is built from 17 residues. The chain joins TRBV7-2 to TRBJ1-5, with a tentative D call TRBD1 (5 bases). This sample comprised CD4+ or CD8+ T cells sorted from blood, obtained in a trial of the OX40 agonist ivuxolimab. The source is an adult with an advanced solid tumor such as melanoma, head and neck, liver or kidney cancer. The CDR3 sequence is CASSSLGPGRINQPQHF. The CDR3 bases are TGTGCCAGCAGCTCTCTAGGTCCGGGGCGTATCAATCAGCCCCAGCATTTT.